A selection of T cell receptor beta chains follows, all from one sample in a study of neurological immune-mediated disorders. TCRdb re-called the 5' RACE reads with MiXCR, one entry per CDR3 protein. The sample holds 70,000 to 95,000 distinct CDR3 sequences, under 15% seen once. Input material: PBMCs. The origin of the receptors is a female donor with HTLV-1-associated myelopathy (HAM/TSP). Each CDR3 is given with its conserved first and last residue. D genes are given only for firm matches. Expanded clones are given a class, and other clones once, few, many or no size at all.

V gene	clone size	D gene	J gene	CDR3 length	CDR3 DNA	CDR3 protein
TRBV28	many	-	TRBJ1-2	14	TGTGCCAGCAGTTTATTCGGGCAGGGAAAGGGCTACACCTTC	CASSLFGQGKGYTF
TRBV5-1	-	TRBD2	TRBJ2-1	15	TGCGCCAGCAGCTCCAGCGGGGGAGGCTACAATGAGCAGTTCTTC	CASSSSGGGYNEQFF
TRBV6-6	many	-	TRBJ2-7	11	TGTGCCAGCAGCCTCCTAGGCGAGCAGTACTTC	CASSLLGEQYF
TRBV7-9	many	TRBD2	TRBJ2-1	15	TGTGCCAGCAGCTTAGGTGTGGGGGGGGTCAATGAGCAGTTCTTC	CASSLGVGGVNEQFF
TRBV4-1	many	-	TRBJ1-4	17	TGCGCCAGCAGCCAAGGCGTAGGGTCGGCAGCTCGTGAGGAACTGTTTTTT	CASSQGVGSAAREELFF
TRBV5-1	many	TRBD2	TRBJ2-6	15	TGCGCCAGCAGCTTGGTGGCAGCGGGGGGAGACGTCCTGACTTTC	CASSLVAAGGDVLTF
TRBV10-2	medium-sized	-	TRBJ1-5	14	TGCGCCAGCAGTGATAGCAGCTACAATCAGCCCCAGCATTTT	CASSDSSYNQPQHF
TRBV7-9	many	-	TRBJ2-1	14	TGTGCCAGCAGCTCCTCCGGGACCTACAATGAGCAGTTCTTC	CASSSSGTYNEQFF
TRBV10-1	many	-	TRBJ2-3	13	TGCGCCAGTTCTTCAGCGGGCACAGATACGCAGTATTTT	CASSSAGTDTQYF
TRBV9	many	-	TRBJ1-1	13	TGTGCCAGCAGCGTAGACCAGACCACTGAAGCTTTCTTT	CASSVDQTTEAFF
TRBV7-2	-	-	TRBJ2-1	15	TGTGCCAGCAGCTTACGACTGAGCTCCTACAATGAGCAGTTCTTC	CASSLRLSSYNEQFF
TRBV5-1	many	TRBD1	TRBJ1-1	15	TGCGCCAGCAGCTTGTGGGCGACAGGGGACACTGAAGCTTTCTTT	CASSLWATGDTEAFF
TRBV9	many	TRBD1	TRBJ2-3	15	TGTGCCAGCAGCTCACGGACAGGTAGCACAGATACGCAGTATTTT	CASSSRTGSTDTQYF
TRBV6-6	many	-	TRBJ1-1	12	TGTGCCAGCAGTCCAACCGGGACCGCCGAATTCTTT	CASSPTGTAEFF
TRBV9	many	TRBD2	TRBJ2-3	16	TGTGCCAGCAGCTCCAGGCTAGCGGGGGGGGCAGATACGCAGTATTTT	CASSSRLAGGADTQYF
TRBV5-1	many	TRBD2	TRBJ2-1	15	TGCGCCAGCAGCTCCGGGACTATAATTGGGGGTGAGCAGTTCTTC	CASSSGTIIGGEQFF
TRBV5-1	-	TRBD1	TRBJ2-1	18	TGCGCCAGCAGCTTCGACGCCGGGACAGTTAATCCGTCGGATGAGCAGTTCTTC	CASSFDAGTVNPSDEQFF
TRBV5-1	many	TRBD2	TRBJ2-5	15	TGCGCCAGCAGCTTGGCGGGGGGGCCGGGGGAGACCCAGTACTTC	CASSLAGGPGETQYF
TRBV7-9	many	-	TRBJ1-2	12	TGTGCCAGCAGCATGCCCCCGGGTGGCTACACCTTC	CASSMPPGGYTF
TRBV12-3/TRBV12-4	many	TRBD2	TRBJ2-1	15	TGTGCCAGCAGTCCCCGGGGGGGGAACTACAATGAGCAGTTCTTC	CASSPRGGNYNEQFF
TRBV20-1	many	TRBD1	TRBJ2-3	14	TGCAGTGCTAGCTCAGGGGGCAATGCAGATACGCAGTATTTT	CSASSGGNADTQYF
TRBV4-2	-	TRBD2	TRBJ2-1	15	TGTGCCAGCAGCCAAGGTAGCGGGTGGGCCAATGAGCAGTTCTTC	CASSQGSGWANEQFF
TRBV27	few	-	TRBJ2-1	13	TGTGCCAGCAGAGCGGACCTAGGGCGTGAGCAGTTCTTC	CASRADLGREQFF
TRBV7-9	few	TRBD1	TRBJ1-2	16	TGTGCCAGCAGCTTGGAGGGACAGGGGTTTCACTATGGCTACACCTTC	CASSLEGQGFHYGYTF
TRBV6-1	many	-	TRBJ2-7	11	TGTGCCAGCAGTTACTATCACGAGCAGTACTTC	CASSYYHEQYF
TRBV20-1	many	-	TRBJ1-6	18	TGCAGTGCTAACCCCCTTTCACAGGGTATTTCCTATAATTCACCCCTCCACTTT	CSANPLSQGISYNSPLHF
TRBV20-1	many	TRBD2	TRBJ2-1	18	TGCAGTGCTAGGACTAGCGGGGGGGCCCATATCAGCTACAATGAGCAGTTCTTC	CSARTSGGAHISYNEQFF
TRBV5-1	many	-	TRBJ1-6	23	TGCGCCAGCAGCCACCGGGATGTACCAGCCCTTACGCGGGGAACCTCCTATAATTCACCCCTCCACTTT	CASSHRDVPALTRGTSYNSPLHF
TRBV7-9	many	TRBD2	TRBJ2-3	15	TGTGCCAGCAGCCTGGAGCGGGGGCGCACAGATACGCAGTATTTT	CASSLERGRTDTQYF
TRBV4-1	many	TRBD2	TRBJ2-3	17	TGCGCCAGCAGCCCGACTGAGTGGGGGGGTTCCACAGATACGCAGTATTTT	CASSPTEWGGSTDTQYF
TRBV5-1	many	-	TRBJ2-1	13	TGCGCCAGCAGCTTGATCAGGCCCAATGAGCAGTTCTTC	CASSLIRPNEQFF
TRBV7-9	many	-	TRBJ2-1	16	TGTGCCAGCAGCTTAGAACGGACAGCGGTTTACAATGAGCAGTTCTTC	CASSLERTAVYNEQFF
TRBV5-1	many	-	TRBJ1-2	14	TGCGCCAGCAGCTTGGGACAGGACTTCTATGGCTACACCTTC	CASSLGQDFYGYTF
TRBV15	many	TRBD2	TRBJ2-3	16	TGTGCCACCAGCAAACTAGCGGGAGGACTTACAGATACGCAGTATTTT	CATSKLAGGLTDTQYF
TRBV6-1	-	-	TRBJ2-7	14	TGTGCCAGCAGTGTAGTGGGGGCTGCCTACGAGCAGTACTTC	CASSVVGAAYEQYF
TRBV12-3/TRBV12-4	many	-	TRBJ2-7	14	TGTGCCAGCAGTTCTAGGACCCTCGGGGAAGAGCAGTACTTC	CASSSRTLGEEQYF